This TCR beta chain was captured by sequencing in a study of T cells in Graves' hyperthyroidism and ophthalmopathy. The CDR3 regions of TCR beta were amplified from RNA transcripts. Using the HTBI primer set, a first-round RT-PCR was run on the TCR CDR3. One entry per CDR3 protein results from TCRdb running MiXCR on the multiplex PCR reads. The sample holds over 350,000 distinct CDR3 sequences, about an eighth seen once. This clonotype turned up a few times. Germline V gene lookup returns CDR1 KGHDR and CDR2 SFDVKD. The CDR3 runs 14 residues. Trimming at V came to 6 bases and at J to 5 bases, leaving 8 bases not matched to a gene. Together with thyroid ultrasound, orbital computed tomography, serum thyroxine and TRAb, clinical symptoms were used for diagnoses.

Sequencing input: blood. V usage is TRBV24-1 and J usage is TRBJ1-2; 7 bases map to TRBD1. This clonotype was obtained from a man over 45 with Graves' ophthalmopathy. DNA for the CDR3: TGTGCCACCAGTAGCAACCGGGACAGATATGGCTACACCTTC. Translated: CATSSNRDRYGYTF.